Following are 24 T cell receptor beta chains from one sample sequenced in a study of blood T cell repertoires in COVID-19. Sequencing used immunoSEQ multiplex PCR; TCRdb keeps in-frame clones, though not all of them. The sample lists about 210,000 clones; 75% to 85% were seen once. Sequencing was performed on peripheral blood. The source is a woman between 70 and 85 years old with COVID-19, enrolled during active disease.

The J gene is TRBJ2-7, the V gene TRBV6-5; 9 nucleotides align to TRBD1. This CDR3 comprises 13 residues. J was trimmed by 5 bases and V by 8 bases; bases with no gene match: 7. The germline V gene encodes CDR1 MNHEY and CDR2 SVGAGI. The CDR3 here is CASAIQGANEQYF. The CDR3 bases are TGTGCCAGCGCAATACAGGGGGCGAACGAGCAGTACTTC.

Details on this clone: One junction end does not reproduce the germline sequence, and a read error may be involved. The chain couples TRBV5-5 to TRBJ2-1; 8 nucleotides agree with TRBD2. This CDR3 contains 17 residues. Germline assignment: CDR1 SGHKS and CDR2 YYEKEE (reference sequence). The CDR3 DNA follows: TGTGCCAGCAGTTTGGGACCCCAACTAGCGGCGTACAATGAGCAGTTCTTC. Residues: CASSLGPQLAAYNEQFF.

The DNA of the CDR3 is TGTGCCAGCAGCTTACTGGGCAGGCCCAGTAGCTCCTATAATTCACCCCTCCACTTT. This codes for CASSLLGRPSSSYNSPLHF. The chain employs TRBV7-8 and TRBJ1-6; D uncertain. The V gene lost 2 bases and the J gene lost 0 bases, with 17 bases spanning the gap. The CDR3 has 19 residues. Germline CDR1 and CDR2: SGHVS and FQNEAQ. Supplemented by reference TRBV7-8 and TRBJ1-6, the full variable domain reads GAGVSQSPRYKVAKRGQDVALRCDPISGHVSLFWYQQALGQGPEFLTYFQNEAQLDKSGLPSDRFFAERPEGSVSTLKIQRTQQEDSAVYLCASSLLGRPSSSYNSPLHFGNGTRLTVT.

The genes are TRBV27 and TRBJ1-2; maybe TRBD1 (5 bases). The V end was cut by 3 bases, the J end by 8 bases, with 19 bases between. The CDR3 consists of 15 residues. CDR1 MNHEY and CDR2 SMNVEV come from the germline V gene (reference sequence). CDR3 loop: CASSLGLGGSSGYTF. For the CDR3, the DNA is TGTGCCAGCAGTTTGGGGTTGGGGGGGTCGTCGGGCTACACCTTC.

V usage is TRBV3-1 (or the pseudogene TRBV3-2) and J usage is TRBJ2-1, with TRBD2 identical over 13 bases. V lost 3 bases, J lost 3 bases, and 2 bases stayed unmatched. The CDR3 extends over 16 amino acids. The germline V gene encodes CDR1 LGHDT and CDR2 YNNKEL (reference sequence). CDR3 coding DNA: TGTGCCAGCAGCCATCGGACTAGCGGGAGCTACAATGAGCAGTTCTTC. It codes for CASSHRTSGSYNEQFF.

This chain joins TRBV6-2 or TRBV6-3 and TRBJ1-5; no clear D gene. The germline gives CDR1 MNHEY, CDR2 SVGEGT. The CDR3 has 14 amino acids. Trimming shortened V by 2 bases and J by 4 bases, and 9 bases separated the two germline ends. The CDR3 DNA follows: TGTGCCAGCAGTTACCACGACGGGAATCAGCCCCAGCATTTT. This translates into CASSYHDGNQPQHF.

V is TRBV18 and J is TRBJ2-1; TRBD2 might be the D (5 bases). CDR1 is KGHSH and CDR2 is LQKENI in the germline V gene. The CDR3 runs to 13 residues. The V end lost 3 bases, the J end lost 7 bases, and 10 bases lay between the germline ends. The CDR3 is CASSPGVRNEQFF. The CDR3 DNA follows: TGTGCCAGCTCACCGGGAGTTAGGAATGAGCAGTTCTTC.

The gene calls are TRBV3-1 (or the pseudogene TRBV3-2) and TRBJ2-7; 7 bases agree with TRBD1. V lost 6 bases and J lost 11; bases outside the gene matches: 7. This CDR3 comprises 11 residues. Germline CDR1 LGHDT, CDR2 YNNKEL (reference sequence). DNA for the CDR3: TGTGCCAGCAGGTCCGGGACAGAGGAGTACTTC. Encoded protein: CASRSGTEEYF.

V gene TRBV10-3 combines with J gene TRBJ2-3; 7 bases map to TRBD2. V was pared by 0 bases and J by 2 bases, with 5 bases of the junction left unmatched. This CDR3 is built from 16 residues. Germline V gene lookup returns CDR1 ENHRY and CDR2 SYGVKD. The CDR3 bases are TGTGCCATCAGTGAGTCCGGGCGGGGGACCACAGATACGCAGTATTTT. It translates to CAISESGRGTTDTQYF.

V gene TRBV7-9 combines with J gene TRBJ1-1; possibly TRBD1 for D (5 bases). The germline CDR1 and CDR2 sequences are SEHNR and FQNEAQ (reference sequence). Trimming cost V 5 bases and J 10 bases, with 17 bases left between them. The CDR3 has 13 residues. CDR3 residues: CASSTAGDRGAFF. CDR3 sequence (DNA): TGTGCCAGCAGCACAGCGGGGGATAGAGGAGCTTTCTTT.

Written as DNA, the CDR3 is TGTGCCAGCAGTGACAACAGGGTTTTGGTTTATGGCTACACCTTC. Translating it yields CASSDNRVLVYGYTF. This rearrangement joins TRBV6-1 to TRBJ1-2; D is perhaps TRBD1 (6 bases). This CDR3 has 15 amino acids. CDR1 and CDR2 (germline): MNHNS, SASEGT. The V end lost 3 bases, the J end lost 5 bases, and 16 bases lay between the germline ends.

This clone was found once. This CDR3 is CSVDDGTSGRADTQYF. In DNA, the CDR3 is TGCAGCGTTGACGACGGGACTAGCGGGAGAGCAGATACGCAGTATTTT. The chain links TRBV29-1 to TRBJ2-3, with 14 nucleotides matching TRBD2. The germline V gene has CDR1 SQVTM and CDR2 ANQGSEA. This CDR3 is 16 amino acids long. V lost 3 bases to trimming and J lost 4 bases; unmatched junction nucleotides: 6.

The CDR3 sequence: CASSLYPPGAQGNTGELFF. The CDR3 coding sequence is TGTGCCAGCAGTTTATACCCGCCAGGGGCACAGGGAAACACCGGGGAGCTGTTTTTT. The V and J genes are TRBV27 and TRBJ2-2; a weak D match, TRBD1 (6 bases). V lost 1 base and J 2 bases, leaving 20 bases between the germline ends. CDR3 length: 19 residues. Germline V gene lookup returns CDR1 MNHEY and CDR2 SMNVEV (reference sequence).

V is TRBV5-3 and J is TRBJ2-3; 12 nucleotides agree with TRBD2. Being an ORF, TRBV5-3 has a function that is uncertain. V trimming: 4 bases; J trimming: 4 bases; junction bases outside the gene matches: 10. The CDR3 consists of 17 residues. CDR3 in amino acids: CARSHGLAGHLSDTQYF. CDR3 DNA: TGTGCCAGAAGCCACGGACTAGCGGGGCACCTATCAGATACGCAGTATTTT.

The rearrangement links TRBV18 to TRBJ2-5; D remains unclear. Germline CDR1 and CDR2: KGHSH and LQKENI. V lost 0 bases, J lost 2 bases, and 4 bases lay in between. The CDR3 covers 13 residues. CDR3 nucleotides: TGTGCCAGCTCACCACCCGTGCAAGAGACCCAGTACTTC. Its translation: CASSPPVQETQYF.

V and J are TRBV2 and TRBJ2-1; 9 bases align to TRBD2. V trimming: 7 bases; J trimming: 6 bases; junction bases outside the gene matches: 7. The CDR3 is 14 residues long. Per the germline V gene, CDR1 is SNHLY and CDR2 is FYNNEI. CDR3 loop: CASTLAGYVNEQFF. CDR3 coding DNA: TGTGCCAGCACCCTAGCGGGATATGTCAATGAGCAGTTCTTC.

This clone has a single count. This rearrangement joins TRBV2 to TRBJ2-1, with a weak D call TRBD2 (6 bases). V was clipped by 6 bases and J by 0 bases, with 21 bases between them. CDR1 is SNHLY, CDR2 FYNNEI, per germline. The CDR3 length is 18 residues. The CDR3 protein is CASSLPGAGRSSYNEQFF. The CDR3 nucleotides are TGTGCCAGCAGCCTTCCCGGGGCGGGGAGAAGCTCCTACAATGAGCAGTTCTTC.

CDR3: CASSQPGTSGTTDTQYF. The DNA of the CDR3 is TGTGCCAGCAGCCAACCCGGGACTAGCGGGACCACAGATACGCAGTATTTT. The V call is TRBV4-2, the J call TRBJ2-3; 13 positions agree with TRBD2. The V segment lost 2 bases and the J segment 2 bases; nucleotides outside the gene matches: 4. This CDR3 spans 17 amino acids. Germline lookup yields CDR1 LGHNA and CDR2 YNFKEQ.

The V and J genes are TRBV4-2 and TRBJ2-5; 9 positions match TRBD2. V dropped 1 base and J dropped 4; count of bases not matched to a gene: 10. CDR3 length: 17 residues. The germline gives CDR1 LGHNA, CDR2 YNFKEQ. The CDR3 DNA follows: TGTGCCAGCAGCCAAGTCCGGCGGGGGGGGCCGTCAGAGACCCAGTACTTC. Translated: CASSQVRRGGPSETQYF.

The chain employs TRBV5-6 and TRBJ1-5; 7 bases align to TRBD1. The CDR3 is 17 amino acids. V lost 3 bases to trimming and J lost 0 bases; unmatched junction nucleotides: 9. Germline V gene sequence: CDR1 SGHDT, CDR2 YYEEEE. The CDR3 nucleotides read TGTGCCAGCAGCTCCCGGGACAGCTTCTATAGCAATCAGCCCCAGCATTTT. It codes for CASSSRDSFYSNQPQHF.

CDR3 coding DNA: TGTGCCAGCTCACAGATCCGGGACAGCATGAACACTGAAGCTTTCTTT. Residues: CASSQIRDSMNTEAFF. The V call is TRBV18, the J call TRBJ1-1; TRBD1 matches 7 bases. In germline, CDR1 is KGHSH, CDR2 LQKENI. J lost 0 bases, V lost 4 bases, and 8 bases had no gene match. This CDR3 has 16 amino acids.

The chain has TRBV19 and TRBJ1-2; TRBD1 agrees at 10 bases. With V trimmed by 5 bases and J by 7 bases, 1 base remained unmatched. Per the germline V gene, CDR1 is LNHDA and CDR2 is SQIVND (reference sequence). This CDR3 is 12 amino acids long. CDR3 coding DNA: TGTGCCAGTAGTGGACAGGGGGGTGGCTACACCTTC. This encodes CASSGQGGGYTF.

This chain connects TRBV5-4 to TRBJ1-4; no clear D gene. CDR1 SGHNT and CDR2 YYREEE come from the germline V gene (reference sequence). This CDR3 has 14 residues. V gave up 0 bases and J gave up 8 bases, with 11 bases separating them. CDR3 sequence (DNA): TGTGCCAGCAGCTTGGACCCAAGAGGGGAAAAACTGTTTTTT. It codes for CASSLDPRGEKLFF.

This rearrangement joins TRBV14 to TRBJ1-1; D call uncertain. The CDR3 contains 12 residues. V lost 0 bases and J lost 8, with 7 bases in between. In germline, CDR1 is SGHDN, CDR2 FVKESK. The CDR3 DNA is TGTGCCAGCAGCCAAGATGGGAGGGAAGCTTTCTTT. This gives the protein CASSQDGREAFF.